The source of this T cell receptor beta chain is a study of T cells in Graves' hyperthyroidism and ophthalmopathy. Amplified TCR beta CDR3 regions came from RNA transcripts. The HTBI primer set served for first-round RT-PCR of the TCR CDR3. TCRdb reprocessed the multiplex PCR reads with MiXCR, giving one entry per CDR3 protein. The table includes roughly 100,000 distinct CDR3 sequences, over 45% detected once. With V trimmed by 6 bases and J by 9 bases, 17 bases remained unmatched. The germline CDR1 and CDR2 sequences are SEHNR and FQNEAQ (reference sequence). The CDR3 totals 17 residues. Note on this clonotype: As yet, its antigen is unknown.

Study results and caveats: Using 13 V-J features, a model discriminated ophthalmopathy from stable hyperthyroidism.

If no ophthalmopathy progression occurred within 18 months, Graves' hyperthyroidism was stable. This sequence joins TRBV7-9 and TRBJ2-1; TRBD2 matches 10 bases. Input material: blood. The receptor comes from a man aged 35 to 55 with Graves' hyperthyroidism. The CDR3: CASRQYRRPGLATEQFF. As DNA, the CDR3 is TGTGCCAGCAGACAATACAGACGGCCGGGACTAGCGACTGAGCAGTTCTTC. The full variable domain, completed using reference TRBV7-9 and TRBJ2-1, is DTGVSQNPRHKITKRGQNVTFRCDPISEHNRLYWYRQTLGQGPEFLTYFQNEAQLEKSRLLSDRFSAERPKGSFSTLEIQRTEQGDSAMYLCASRQYRRPGLATEQFFGPGTRLTVL.